This T cell receptor beta chain was recovered during a study of cytomegalovirus exposure and HLA in healthy donors. The study's findings and limits: Most TCRs appeared rarely, but some public TCRs recurred in many donors. The study recorded about 160 TCR beta chains that were cytomegalovirus-associated. TCR beta sequences reportedly predicted most subjects' HLA-A and HLA-B alleles accurately.

Trimming at V came to 1 base and at J to 0 bases, leaving 8 bases not matched to a gene. The CDR3 has 18 residues. Germline CDR1 is MDHEN and CDR2 is SYDVKM. In its sample, this clone is medium-sized. Its antigen is still unknown. It was with 60 Vbeta and 13 Jbeta primers that the PCR ran. The protocol was immunoSEQ multiplex PCR, while the TCRdb copy is restricted to in-frame clones and leaves out a portion. The table lists 100,000 or so clones, approximately 63% of them singletons. The clonotype comes from a woman under 40 in good health and CMV-seronegative. The V gene is TRBV28, the J gene TRBJ1-2; 10 nucleotides align to TRBD1. Sequencing was carried out using PBMCs. The CDR3 DNA reads as TGTGCCAGCAGTTTATCCCGGGACAGGGGCGCCTCTAACTATGGCTACACCTTC. Translating it yields CASSLSRDRGASNYGYTF.